This T cell receptor (beta chain) was captured in a study of blood T cell repertoires in COVID-19. Original handling: By means of reference gene primer amplification, nucleated cell counts were estimated. The assay was immunoSEQ multiplex PCR, and TCRdb's table has in-frame clones only and misses some. V, J and clone size are taken as reported in that table, and D and trimming were inferred from the DNA itself. The sample consists of about 250,000 clones, over 80% of them appearing once. The CDR3 runs to 11 residues. Germline lookup yields CDR1 SQVTM and CDR2 ANQGSEA. V lost 6 bases, J lost 4 bases, and 9 bases lay in between.

The sample taken for sequencing was peripheral blood. This TCR came from a human donor in a cohort sampled during active COVID-19. The rearrangement links TRBV29-1 to TRBJ1-1; D is uncertain. The CDR3, as DNA: TGCAGCGTGTCATCGGGCACTGAAGCTTTCTTT. Protein sequence: CSVSSGTEAFF.